This T cell receptor beta chain was recorded in a study of T cell repertoires in cytomegalovirus infection. Study context: Matching HLA type and CMV infection were both indicated by public TCR beta signatures.

Each CDR3 protein gets one entry after TCRdb re-called the reads with MiXCR. The sample has 250,000 or so distinct CDR3 sequences, 17% seen once; the top ten hold about 45%. The length of the CDR3 is 12 residues. V was pared by 6 bases and J by 9 bases, with 12 bases between. The material sequenced was CD8+ T cells from PBMCs. The TCR sequence derives from a human donor in good health (CMV status not recorded). Some clones in this sample may be carry-over from other donors' samples. The chain employs TRBV12-3 or TRBV12-4 and TRBJ2-1, with D possibly matching TRBD2 (5 bases). The CDR3 region is CASRYGLIEQFF. The CDR3 DNA is TGTGCCAGCAGATATGGACTGATTGAGCAGTTCTTC.